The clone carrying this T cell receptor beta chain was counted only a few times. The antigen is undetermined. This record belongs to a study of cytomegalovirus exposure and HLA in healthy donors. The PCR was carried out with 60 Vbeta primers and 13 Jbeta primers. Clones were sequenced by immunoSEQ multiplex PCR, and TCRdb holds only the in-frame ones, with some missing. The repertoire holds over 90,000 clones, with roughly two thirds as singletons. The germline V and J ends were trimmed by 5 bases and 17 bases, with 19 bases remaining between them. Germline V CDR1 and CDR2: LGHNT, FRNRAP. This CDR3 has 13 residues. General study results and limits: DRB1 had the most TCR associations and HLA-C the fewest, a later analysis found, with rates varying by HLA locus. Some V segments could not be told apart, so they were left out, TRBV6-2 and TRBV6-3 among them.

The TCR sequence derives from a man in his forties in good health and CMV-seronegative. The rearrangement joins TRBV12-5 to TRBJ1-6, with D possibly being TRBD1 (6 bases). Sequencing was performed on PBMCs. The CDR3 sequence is CASGQGNRDQVHF. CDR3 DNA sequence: TGTGCTAGTGGTCAGGGGAACCGGGACCAGGTCCACTTT. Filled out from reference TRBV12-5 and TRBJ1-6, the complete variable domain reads DARVTQTPRHKVTEMGQEVTMRCQPILGHNTVFWYRQTMMQGLELLAYFRNRAPLDDSGMPKDRFSAEMPDATLATLKIQPSEPRDSAVYFCASGQGNRDQVHFGNGTRLTVT.